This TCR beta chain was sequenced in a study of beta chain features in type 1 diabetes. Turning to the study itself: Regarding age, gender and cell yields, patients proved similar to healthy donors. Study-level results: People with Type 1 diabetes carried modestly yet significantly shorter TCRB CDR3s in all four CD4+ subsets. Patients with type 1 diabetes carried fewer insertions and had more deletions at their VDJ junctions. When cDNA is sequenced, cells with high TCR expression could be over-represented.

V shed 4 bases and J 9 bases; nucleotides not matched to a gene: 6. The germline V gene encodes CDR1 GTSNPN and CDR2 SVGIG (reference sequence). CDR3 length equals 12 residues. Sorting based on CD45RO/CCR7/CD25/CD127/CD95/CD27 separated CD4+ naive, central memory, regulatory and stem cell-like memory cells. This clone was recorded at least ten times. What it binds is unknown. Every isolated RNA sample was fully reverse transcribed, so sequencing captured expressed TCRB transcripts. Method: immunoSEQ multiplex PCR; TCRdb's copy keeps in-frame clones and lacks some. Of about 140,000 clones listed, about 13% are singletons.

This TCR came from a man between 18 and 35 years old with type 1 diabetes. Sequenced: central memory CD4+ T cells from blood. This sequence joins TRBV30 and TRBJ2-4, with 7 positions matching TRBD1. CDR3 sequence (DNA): TGTGCCTGGAACTACAGGGGTCTCATTCAGTACTTC. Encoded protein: CAWNYRGLIQYF.